This TCR beta chain emerged from a study of T cell repertoires in cytomegalovirus infection. About the study: Used in the study were CMV epitopes, some recently identified and HLA-C-restricted, others well-studied and HLA-B-restricted. Based on public TCR beta signatures, there were indications of CMV infection and of a matching HLA type. Study-wide results and caveats: Carriers of CMV and the relevant HLA type were discriminated by public TCR beta frequency. The study found HLA-C-restricted CMV-specific TCR beta clonotypes dominating the ex vivo response.

CDR1 and CDR2 from the germline V gene are SGHNT and YYREEE (reference sequence). V gave up 7 bases and J gave up 6 bases, with 10 bases separating them. The CDR3 extends over 11 amino acids. Via MiXCR, TCRdb re-called the reads, giving one row per CDR3 protein. The sample holds around 570,000 distinct CDR3 sequences, almost 40% seen once. With respect to this clonotype: The target antigen is unknown.

The sample in question was cultured PBMCs, obtained from culture after CMV antigen stimulation. The genes are TRBV5-4 and TRBJ1-2; the D gene is possibly TRBD1 (5 bases). The TCR originated in a human donor in good health (CMV status not recorded). Some clones in this sample may be carry-over from other donors' samples. The CDR3 sequence is CASLGVHGYTF. CDR3 nucleotide sequence: TGTGCCAGCTTAGGGGTCCATGGCTACACCTTC.